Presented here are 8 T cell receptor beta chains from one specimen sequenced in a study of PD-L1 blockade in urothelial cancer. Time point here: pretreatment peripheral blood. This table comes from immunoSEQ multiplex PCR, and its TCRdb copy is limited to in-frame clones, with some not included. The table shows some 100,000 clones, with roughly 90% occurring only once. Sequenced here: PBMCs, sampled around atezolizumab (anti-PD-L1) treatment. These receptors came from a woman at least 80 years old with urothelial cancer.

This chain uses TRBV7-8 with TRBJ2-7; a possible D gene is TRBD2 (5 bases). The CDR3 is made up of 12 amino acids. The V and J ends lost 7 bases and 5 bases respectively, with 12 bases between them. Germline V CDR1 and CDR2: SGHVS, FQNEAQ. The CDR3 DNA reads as TGTGCCAGCACCCCCGGGCGGGACGAGCAGTACTTC. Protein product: CASTPGRDEQYF.

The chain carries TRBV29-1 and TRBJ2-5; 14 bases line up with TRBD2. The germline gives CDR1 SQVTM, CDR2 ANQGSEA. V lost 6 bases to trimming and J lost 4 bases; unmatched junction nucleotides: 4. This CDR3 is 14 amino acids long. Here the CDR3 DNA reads TGCAGCGTAGTGACTAGCGGGAGGGTAGAGACCCAGTACTTC. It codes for CSVVTSGRVETQYF.

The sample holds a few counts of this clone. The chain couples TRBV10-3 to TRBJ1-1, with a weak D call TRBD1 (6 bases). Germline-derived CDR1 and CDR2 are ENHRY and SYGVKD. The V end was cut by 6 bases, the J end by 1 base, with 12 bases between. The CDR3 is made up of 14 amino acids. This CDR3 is CAIREGHPNTEAFF. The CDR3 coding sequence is TGTGCCATCAGAGAGGGACATCCGAACACTGAAGCTTTCTTT.

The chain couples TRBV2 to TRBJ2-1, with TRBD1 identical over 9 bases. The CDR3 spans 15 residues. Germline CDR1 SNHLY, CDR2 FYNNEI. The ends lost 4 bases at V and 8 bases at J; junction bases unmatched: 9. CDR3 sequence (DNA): TGTGCCAGCAGTGCGGACAGGGGCTATTTCTATGAGCAGTTCTTC. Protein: CASSADRGYFYEQFF.

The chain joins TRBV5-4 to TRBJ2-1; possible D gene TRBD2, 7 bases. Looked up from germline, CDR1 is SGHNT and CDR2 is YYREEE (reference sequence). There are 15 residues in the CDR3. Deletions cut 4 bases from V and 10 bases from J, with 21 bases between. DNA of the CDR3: TGTGCCAGCAGCGGGGGCCAGTTGTCTAGCGGAGAGCAGTTCTTC. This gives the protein CASSGGQLSSGEQFF.

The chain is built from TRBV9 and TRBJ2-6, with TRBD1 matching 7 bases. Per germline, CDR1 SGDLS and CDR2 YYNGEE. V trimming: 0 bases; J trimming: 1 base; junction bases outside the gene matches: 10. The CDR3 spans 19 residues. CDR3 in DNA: TGTGCCAGCAGCGTAGTTGGGACAGCCCTTGGGTCTGGGGCCAACGTCCTGACTTTC. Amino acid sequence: CASSVVGTALGSGANVLTF.

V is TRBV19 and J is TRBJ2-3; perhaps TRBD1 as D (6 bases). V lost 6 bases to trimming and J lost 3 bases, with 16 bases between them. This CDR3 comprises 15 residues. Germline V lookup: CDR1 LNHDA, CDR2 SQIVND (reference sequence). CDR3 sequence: CASRPGPQGTDTQYF. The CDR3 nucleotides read TGTGCCAGTAGGCCGGGACCCCAGGGGACAGATACGCAGTATTTT.

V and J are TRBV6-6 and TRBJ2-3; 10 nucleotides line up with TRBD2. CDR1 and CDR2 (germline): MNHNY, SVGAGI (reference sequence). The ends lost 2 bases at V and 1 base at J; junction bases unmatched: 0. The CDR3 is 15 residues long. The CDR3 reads CASSYGTSGTDTQYF. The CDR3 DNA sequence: TGTGCCAGCAGTTACGGGACTAGCGGCACAGATACGCAGTATTTT.